Each of the 22 T cell receptor beta chains below was sequenced from the same sample in a study of technical replicates of blood from a handful of donors. Sequenced by immunoSEQ multiplex PCR; TCRdb stores in-frame clones only, minus some. The sample lists fewer than 90,000 clones; approximately 90% were seen once. The sequenced sample was T cells isolated from PBMCs. These receptors were obtained from a human donor in good health.

The table lists this clone with a count of one. V usage is TRBV9 and J usage is TRBJ2-2, with TRBD2 matching 7 bases. Germline values: CDR1 SGDLS, CDR2 YYNGEE. The CDR3 runs 15 residues. Trimming took 7 bases from V and 7 from J; bases not matched to a gene: 13. CDR3 sequence reads: CASQYRDYLNGELFF. For the CDR3, the DNA is TGTGCCAGCCAATATAGGGACTACTTGAACGGGGAGCTGTTTTTT.

The chain employs TRBV19 and TRBJ2-1; D ambiguous. The V gene lost 2 bases and the J gene lost 9 bases, with 14 bases spanning the gap. Germline V gives CDR1 LNHDA, CDR2 SQIVND (reference sequence). This CDR3 has 14 amino acids. CDR3 sequence: CASSIWLVVGEQFF. The CDR3 bases are TGTGCCAGTAGTATATGGCTAGTAGTTGGTGAGCAGTTCTTC.

The chain employs TRBV6-7 and TRBJ1-5; 9 nucleotides align to TRBD1. TRBV6-7 is known as an ORF, though its function is uncertain. V lost 2 bases and J lost 0; bases outside the gene matches: 8. The CDR3 loop spans 18 amino acids. CDR3 sequence: CASSYRDRVSYSNQPQHF. CDR3 DNA: TGTGCCAGCAGTTACAGGGACAGGGTGTCATATAGCAATCAGCCCCAGCATTTT.

CDR3: CASSLVGTSVQETQYF. In DNA, the CDR3 is TGTGCCAGCAGCTTAGTTGGGACTAGCGTCCAAGAGACCCAGTACTTC. The V and J genes are TRBV7-2 and TRBJ2-5, with TRBD2 identical over 10 bases. Germline CDR1 is SGHTA and CDR2 is FQGNSA. There are 16 residues in the CDR3. V was clipped by 1 base and J by 1 base; unmatched bases: 3.

CDR3 in amino acids: CAWSSQGGGEQYF. In DNA, the CDR3 is TGTGCCTGGAGTTCACAGGGGGGTGGCGAGCAGTACTTC. The chain carries TRBV30 and TRBJ2-7, with TRBD1 matching over 8 bases. CDR1 is GTSNPN and CDR2 is SVGIG in the germline V gene (reference sequence). CDR3 size: 13 residues. V trimming: 2 bases; J trimming: 6 bases; junction bases outside the gene matches: 6.

The V and J genes are TRBV19 and TRBJ2-7; 13 nucleotides line up with TRBD2. CDR1 LNHDA and CDR2 SQIVND come from the germline V gene (reference sequence). V lost 6 bases, J lost 4 bases, and 3 bases stayed unmatched. The CDR3 length is 14 residues. The CDR3 sequence: CASRGTSGIYEQYF. In DNA, the CDR3 is TGTGCCAGTAGGGGGACTAGCGGGATATACGAGCAGTACTTC.

This clone was detected once. This sequence joins TRBV9 and TRBJ1-2, with 8 bases fitting TRBD1. Germline V gene data show CDR1 as SGDLS and CDR2 as YYNGEE. The CDR3 length is 15 residues. The junction had 5 bases not matched to a gene; V was cut back by 1 base and J by 3 bases. The CDR3 sequence is CASSVTLDRDYGYTF. CDR3 nucleotides: TGTGCCAGCAGCGTAACCCTGGACAGGGACTATGGCTACACCTTC.

This rearrangement joins TRBV5-1 to TRBJ1-2; the match to TRBD1 covers 9 bases. Unmatched junction bases numbered 8, after V lost 1 base and J lost 7 bases. This CDR3 is 15 amino acids long. Germline V gene lookup returns CDR1 SGHRS and CDR2 YFSETQ. This CDR3 reads CASSLSAMDRGGYTF. CDR3 DNA sequence: TGCGCCAGCAGCTTGAGCGCTATGGACAGGGGTGGCTACACCTTC.

This rearrangement joins TRBV5-4 to TRBJ2-3; the match to TRBD1 covers 8 bases. Germline V CDR1 and CDR2: SGHNT, YYREEE (reference sequence). This CDR3 region has 14 residues. V trimming: 1 base; J trimming: 6 bases; junction bases outside the gene matches: 4. CDR3 sequence reads: CASSLRQGMDTQYF. The CDR3 DNA sequence: TGTGCCAGCAGCTTGCGACAGGGGATGGATACGCAGTATTTT.

The genes are TRBV14 and TRBJ2-5; D is possibly TRBD2 (5 bases). The CDR3 length is 15 residues. Trimming took off 0 bases at V and 4 bases at J, with 12 bases between the two ends. Looked up from germline, CDR1 is SGHDN and CDR2 is FVKESK. The DNA of the CDR3 is TGTGCCAGCAGCCAAGATATCGGGGTCGGAGAGACCCAGTACTTC. This translates into CASSQDIGVGETQYF. The full variable domain, its missing parts supplied by reference TRBV14 and TRBJ2-5, is EAGVTQFPSHSVIEKGQTVTLRCDPISGHDNLYWYRRVMGKEIKFLLHFVKESKQDESGMPNNRFLAERTGGTYSTLKVQPAELEDSGVYFCASSQDIGVGETQYFGPGTRLLVL.

In this sample, this clone turned up a few times. This chain uses TRBV9 with TRBJ2-1; possible D gene TRBD2, 5 bases. The CDR3 runs to 16 residues. The germline gives CDR1 SGDLS, CDR2 YYNGEE. V was cut by 3 bases and J by 5 bases, with 18 bases left in between. The CDR3 bases are TGTGCCAGCAGCGGTACCCTAGCTGCAGGCGACAATGAGCAGTTCTTC. It encodes CASSGTLAAGDNEQFF.

The chain couples TRBV19 to TRBJ1-5, with D tentatively TRBD1 (6 bases). The CDR3 is 16 residues long. V lost 3 bases, J lost 1 base, and 13 bases lay in between. The germline gives CDR1 LNHDA, CDR2 SQIVND (reference sequence). The CDR3 coding sequence is TGTGCCAGTAGTATCCGACAGGAGTTGAGCAATCAGCCCCAGCATTTT. It translates to CASSIRQELSNQPQHF.

This clone showed up just a few times. The rearrangement joins TRBV18 to TRBJ2-2; 7 bases agree with TRBD1. Per the germline V gene, CDR1 is KGHSH and CDR2 is LQKENI. The V and J ends lost 6 bases and 0 bases, in that order; junction bases with no gene match: 4. CDR3 length equals 15 residues. CDR3 bases: TGTGCCAGCTCTCCGACAGGGTCGAACACCGGGGAGCTGTTTTTT. It encodes CASSPTGSNTGELFF.

The chain couples TRBV6-6 to TRBJ1-1, with D perhaps TRBD1 (5 bases). This CDR3 is 15 amino acids long. Germline V gives CDR1 MNHNY, CDR2 SVGAGI (reference sequence). V lost 7 bases and J 4 bases, leaving 19 bases between the germline ends. This CDR3 is CASTLQIGGTTEAFF. The CDR3 DNA sequence: TGTGCCAGCACTTTACAAATTGGGGGGACCACTGAAGCTTTCTTT.

This clone turned up a few times. V usage is TRBV2 and J usage is TRBJ1-1; D call uncertain. V was pared by 3 bases and J by 1 base, with 3 bases between. The CDR3 runs to 12 residues. Germline CDR1 is SNHLY and CDR2 is FYNNEI. CDR3 in DNA: TGTGCCAGCAGTGAGGCGAACACTGAAGCTTTCTTT. Translated: CASSEANTEAFF.

This sequence joins TRBV11-2 and TRBJ2-1; 7 bases match TRBD1. CDR1 is SGHAT and CDR2 is FQNNGV in the germline V gene. Germline trimming cut 5 bases from V and 9 bases from J; bases unmatched to any gene: 10. The CDR3 extends over 14 amino acids. The CDR3 region is CASSDLQGRGEQFF. The CDR3 DNA reads as TGTGCCAGCAGCGATTTACAGGGGAGAGGTGAGCAGTTCTTC. Based on the CDR3 plus reference TRBV11-2 and TRBJ2-1, the full variable domain is EAGVAQSPRYKIIEKRQSVAFWCNPISGHATLYWYQQILGQGPKLLIQFQNNGVVDDSQLPKDRFSAERLKGVDSTLKIQPAKLEDSAVYLCASSDLQGRGEQFFGPGTRLTVL.

V gene TRBV5-8 combines with J gene TRBJ1-2; D is undetermined. The CDR3 consists of 12 residues. CDR1 SGHTS and CDR2 YDEGEE come from the germline V gene. Trimming cost V 0 bases and J 8 bases, with 8 bases left between them. The CDR3 reads CASSLGAQGYTF. CDR3 DNA sequence: TGTGCCAGCAGCTTGGGGGCACAGGGCTACACCTTC.

The chain recombines TRBV30 with TRBJ1-4, with D uncertain. The CDR3 consists of 14 residues. The V end lost 0 bases, the J end lost 10 bases, and 15 bases lay between the germline ends. CDR1 is GTSNPN, CDR2 SVGIG, per germline (reference sequence). CDR3 in amino acids: CAWSVTGGRRKLFF. CDR3 nucleotides: TGTGCCTGGAGTGTAACGGGAGGGCGACGAAAACTGTTTTTT.

The genes are TRBV14 and TRBJ2-7; 9 bases map to TRBD2. J lost 2 bases, V lost 1 base, and 3 bases had no gene match. Germline CDR1 and CDR2: SGHDN and FVKESK. There are 15 residues in the CDR3. CDR3 sequence reads: CASSQALAGPYEQYF. CDR3 DNA sequence: TGTGCCAGCAGCCAAGCCCTAGCGGGGCCCTACGAGCAGTACTTC.

This clone was seen a few times. The chain couples TRBV9 to TRBJ2-2, with 8 bases that match TRBD1. Germline loops: CDR1 SGDLS, CDR2 YYNGEE. CDR3 length equals 15 residues. With V trimmed by 2 bases and J by 6 bases, 6 bases remained unmatched. The CDR3: CASSVGTGFAGELFF. CDR3 DNA sequence: TGTGCCAGCAGCGTTGGGACAGGTTTCGCCGGGGAGCTGTTTTTT.

The V call is TRBV5-1, the J call TRBJ2-7, with 7 bases aligning to TRBD2. Per germline, CDR1 SGHRS and CDR2 YFSETQ. The CDR3 consists of 14 residues. Trimming at V came to 0 bases and at J to 5 bases, leaving 5 bases not matched to a gene. Here the CDR3 reads CASSLEPGRDEQYF. The CDR3 region has the DNA TGCGCCAGCAGCTTGGAGCCAGGGAGGGACGAGCAGTACTTC. Full variable domain (remainder filled in from reference TRBV5-1 and TRBJ2-7): KAGVTQTPRYLIKTRGQQVTLSCSPISGHRSVSWYQQTPGQGLQFLFEYFSETQRNKGNFPGRFSGRQFSNSRSEMNVSTLELGDSALYLCASSLEPGRDEQYFGPGTRLTVT.

This clone appeared once. The J gene is TRBJ2-7, the V gene TRBV7-8; D is undetermined. The V and J ends lost 3 bases and 0 bases respectively, with 12 bases between them. The CDR3 loop spans 15 amino acids. Germline loops: CDR1 SGHVS, CDR2 FQNEAQ. The CDR3 bases are TGTGCCAGCAGCTTTAGGAGAGTAGACTCCTACGAGCAGTACTTC. This sequence encodes CASSFRRVDSYEQYF.